The 17 T cell receptor beta chains reported below all come from one sample, sequenced in a study of Tregs in tolerant kidney transplant recipients. This table comes from immunoSEQ multiplex PCR, and its TCRdb copy is limited to in-frame clones, with some not included. The sample records around 70,000 clones, around 90% being singletons. The material sequenced was CD8+ T cells from blood, taken before the transplant. Source of these receptors: a human donor who received a combined kidney and bone marrow transplant.

The rearrangement links TRBV7-2 to TRBJ2-7; TRBD1 is a possible D gene (6 bases). Germline-derived CDR1 and CDR2 are SGHTA and FQGNSA. V was clipped by 3 bases and J by 4 bases, with 13 bases between them. The CDR3 has 14 amino acids. Here the CDR3 DNA reads TGTGCCAGCAGCTTCTCGTCAGGGGAGTACGAGCAGTACTTC. It translates to CASSFSSGEYEQYF.

The chain is built from TRBV4-1 and TRBJ2-6; maybe TRBD2 (7 bases). CDR1 and CDR2 (germline): MGHRA, YSYEKL. V lost 5 bases and J 0 bases, leaving 23 bases between the germline ends. The CDR3 sequence is 20 residues long. The CDR3 region is CASSTQKGGSPHSGANVLTF. CDR3 DNA: TGCGCCAGCAGCACGCAAAAGGGGGGGTCCCCTCACTCTGGGGCCAACGTCCTGACTTTC.

The chain recombines TRBV14 with TRBJ2-5; D may be TRBD1 (6 bases). The end of the DNA is better explained by TRBJ2-7, so the J call may be wrong. This CDR3 contains 13 residues. The V gene's germline CDR1 is SGHDN and CDR2 FVKESK. The CDR3, as DNA: TGTGCCAGCAGCCATCACGACAGGTACGAGCAGTACTTC. Protein: CASSHHDRYEQYF.

The chain carries TRBV7-9 and TRBJ2-3; 10 nucleotides match TRBD2. The V and J ends lost 5 bases and 0 bases, in that order; junction bases with no gene match: 14. Germline lookup yields CDR1 SEHNR and CDR2 FQNEAQ (reference sequence). CDR3 length: 19 residues. The CDR3: CASSPPLAGEGLSTDTQYF. CDR3 coding DNA: TGTGCCAGCAGCCCACCCCTAGCGGGAGAGGGACTAAGCACAGATACGCAGTATTTT.

V is TRBV19 and J is TRBJ2-1, with 11 bases aligning to TRBD2. The CDR3 is 17 amino acids. Germline assignment: CDR1 LNHDA and CDR2 SQIVND (reference sequence). The ends lost 10 bases at V and 0 bases at J; junction bases unmatched: 11. CDR3 in amino acids: CATTGTSGRSSYNEQFF. In DNA form, the CDR3 reads TGTGCCACAACCGGGACTAGCGGCCGAAGCTCCTACAATGAGCAGTTCTTC.

This clone was observed a handful of times. The chain employs TRBV6-5 and TRBJ2-7; TRBD2 aligns across 13 bases. The CDR3 runs to 15 residues. CDR1 and CDR2 from the germline V gene are MNHEY and SVGAGI. Losses at the gene ends were 2 bases for V and 3 bases for J; bases not matched to a gene: 1. Here the CDR3 reads CASSYGTSGVYEQYF. The CDR3 DNA reads as TGTGCCAGCAGTTACGGGACTAGCGGGGTCTACGAGCAGTACTTC.

The genes are TRBV14 and TRBJ2-7; tentatively, D is TRBD1 (5 bases). Germline V gene lookup returns CDR1 SGHDN and CDR2 FVKESK. The CDR3 extends over 15 amino acids. Deletions cut 4 bases from V and 3 bases from J, with 16 bases between. The CDR3 DNA follows: TGTGCCAGCAGCCCGCCAGGGCAGGGATTCTACGAGCAGTACTTC. The encoded protein is CASSPPGQGFYEQYF.

This chain links TRBV7-6 with TRBJ2-3; tentatively, D is TRBD2 (5 bases). Germline lookup yields CDR1 SGHVS and CDR2 FNYEAQ. Trimming shortened V by 5 bases and J by 2 bases, and 17 bases separated the two germline ends. The CDR3 consists of 16 residues. The CDR3 nucleotides are TGTGCCAGCAGCCTAGACCCCAAGGAGGACACAGATACGCAGTATTTT. Protein sequence: CASSLDPKEDTDTQYF.

The chain has TRBV6-5 and TRBJ1-1; TRBD1 aligns across 11 bases. In germline, CDR1 is MNHEY, CDR2 SVGAGI. The junction had 10 bases not matched to a gene; V was cut back by 6 bases and J by 7 bases. The CDR3 is 15 residues long. CDR3 nucleotides: TGTGCCAGCAGGAGTTACCATGGGACAGGGGGTGAAGCTTTCTTT. Translated, it gives CASRSYHGTGGEAFF.

This rearrangement joins TRBV5-6 to TRBJ2-7; D possibly corresponds to TRBD2 (5 bases). The CDR3 contains 13 residues. The germline V gene has CDR1 SGHDT and CDR2 YYEEEE. Trimming removed 4 bases from V and 3 bases from J, with 11 bases in between. CDR3 in DNA: TGTGCCAGCAGCCATGGACTTGTCTACGAGCAGTACTTC. This sequence encodes CASSHGLVYEQYF.

This sequence joins TRBV7-9 and TRBJ1-2, with TRBD1 matching 7 bases. The CDR3 consists of 15 residues. CDR1 is SEHNR, CDR2 FQNEAQ, per germline (reference sequence). V lost 5 bases, J lost 6 bases, and 12 bases stayed unmatched. CDR3: CASSHSGTAKDGYTF. The CDR3 region has the DNA TGTGCCAGCAGCCACTCCGGGACAGCTAAGGATGGCTACACCTTC.

The chain links TRBV12-5 to TRBJ2-7; TRBD1 matches 7 bases. V shed 6 bases and J 0 bases; nucleotides not matched to a gene: 20. The germline V gene encodes CDR1 LGHNT and CDR2 FRNRAP. This CDR3 contains 19 residues. The CDR3 DNA sequence: TGTGCTAGTGGGCGCTATACGGGACAGCCGAACCCAAGCTCCTACGAGCAGTACTTC. Translation gives CASGRYTGQPNPSSYEQYF.

The chain uses TRBV7-9 and TRBJ1-5; D gene unclear. The germline V gene encodes CDR1 SEHNR and CDR2 FQNEAQ (reference sequence). CDR3 size: 13 residues. Trimming took 3 bases from V and 7 from J, leaving 10 bases between them. The CDR3 coding sequence is TGTGCCAGCAGCTTCATTGTGGGCCAGCCCCAGCATTTT. The encoded protein is CASSFIVGQPQHF.

The chain couples TRBV13 to TRBJ2-7, with no clear D. This CDR3 is built from 11 residues. The germline gives CDR1 PRHDT, CDR2 FYEKMQ (reference sequence). Trimming shortened V by 4 bases and J by 5 bases, and 6 bases separated the two germline ends. CDR3 protein: CASSSQDEQYF. Written as DNA, the CDR3 is TGTGCCAGCAGCTCACAAGACGAGCAGTACTTC. Complete variable domain (other parts from reference TRBV13 and TRBJ2-7): AAGVIQSPRHLIKEKRETATLKCYPIPRHDTVYWYQQGPGQDPQFLISFYEKMQSDKGSIPDRFSAQQFSDYHSELNMSSLELGDSALYFCASSSQDEQYFGPGTRLTVT.

This chain links TRBV19 with TRBJ2-3, with 8 bases identical to TRBD1. The germline CDR1 and CDR2 sequences are LNHDA and SQIVND (reference sequence). V trimming: 7 bases; J trimming: 2 bases; junction bases outside the gene matches: 8. This CDR3 spans 15 amino acids. The CDR3 protein is CASTPTGASTDTQYF. Here the CDR3 DNA reads TGTGCCAGTACCCCGACAGGGGCCTCCACAGATACGCAGTATTTT.

The chain links TRBV19 to TRBJ1-1; TRBD1 matches 7 bases. Germline assignment: CDR1 LNHDA and CDR2 SQIVND (reference sequence). Trimming at V came to 1 base and at J to 5 bases, leaving 10 bases not matched to a gene. The CDR3 extends over 16 amino acids. This chain's CDR3 is CASSIGSRGRLTEAFF. The CDR3 DNA sequence: TGTGCCAGTAGTATAGGTAGTAGGGGGCGACTTACTGAAGCTTTCTTT.

This chain links TRBV12-5 with TRBJ1-5; D is ambiguous. The germline V and J ends were trimmed by 8 bases and 9 bases, with 26 bases remaining between them. The CDR3 is 16 residues long. CDR1 is LGHNT, CDR2 FRNRAP, per germline. The DNA for the CDR3 is TGTGCTAGTTGTTCCTGTTCGAGTGTTTGTCCTTGGCCCCAGCATTTT. Its translation: CASCSCSSVCPWPQHF.